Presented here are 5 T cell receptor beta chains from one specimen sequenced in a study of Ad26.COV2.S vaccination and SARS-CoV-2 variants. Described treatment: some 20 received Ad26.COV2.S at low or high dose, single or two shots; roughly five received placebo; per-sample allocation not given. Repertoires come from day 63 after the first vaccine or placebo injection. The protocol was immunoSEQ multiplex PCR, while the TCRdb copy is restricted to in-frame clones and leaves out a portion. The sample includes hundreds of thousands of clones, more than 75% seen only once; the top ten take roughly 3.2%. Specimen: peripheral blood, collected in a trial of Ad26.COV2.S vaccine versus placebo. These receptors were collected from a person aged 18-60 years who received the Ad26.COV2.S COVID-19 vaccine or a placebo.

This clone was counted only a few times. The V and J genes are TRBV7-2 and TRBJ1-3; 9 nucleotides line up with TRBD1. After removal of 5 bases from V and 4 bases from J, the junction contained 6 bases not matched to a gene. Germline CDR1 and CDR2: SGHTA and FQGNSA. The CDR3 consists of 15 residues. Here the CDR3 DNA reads TGTGCCAGCAGCACCGCCGGGACAGGGGGAAACACCATATATTTT. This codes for CASSTAGTGGNTIYF.

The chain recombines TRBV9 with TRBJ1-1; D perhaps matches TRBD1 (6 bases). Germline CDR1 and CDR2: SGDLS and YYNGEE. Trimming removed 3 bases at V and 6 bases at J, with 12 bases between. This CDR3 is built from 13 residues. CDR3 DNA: TGTGCCAGCAGCGAAGGTGGGGGGCCTGAAGCTTTCTTT. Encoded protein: CASSEGGGPEAFF.

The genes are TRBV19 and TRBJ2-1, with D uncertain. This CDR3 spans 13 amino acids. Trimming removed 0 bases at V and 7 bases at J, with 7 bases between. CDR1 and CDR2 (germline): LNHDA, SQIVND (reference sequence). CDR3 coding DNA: TGTGCCAGTAGTATAGAATTTCGGAATGAGCAGTTCTTC. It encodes CASSIEFRNEQFF.

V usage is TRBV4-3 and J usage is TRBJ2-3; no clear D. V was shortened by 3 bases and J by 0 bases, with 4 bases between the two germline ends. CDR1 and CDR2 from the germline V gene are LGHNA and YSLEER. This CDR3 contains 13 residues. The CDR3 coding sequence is TGCGCCAGCAGCCATACTAGCACAGATACGCAGTATTTT. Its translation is CASSHTSTDTQYF.

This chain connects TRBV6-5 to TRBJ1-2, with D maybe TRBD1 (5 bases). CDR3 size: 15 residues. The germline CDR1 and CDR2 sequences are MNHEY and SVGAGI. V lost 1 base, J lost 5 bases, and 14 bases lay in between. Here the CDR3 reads CASSYYFGALYGYTF. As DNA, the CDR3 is TGTGCCAGCAGTTACTATTTTGGGGCATTGTATGGCTACACCTTC.